The sequence of this T cell receptor beta chain was determined in a study of blood T cell repertoires in COVID-19. CDR1 is LNHDA and CDR2 is SQIVND in the germline V gene (reference sequence). V shed 0 bases and J 4 bases; nucleotides not matched to a gene: 6. CDR3 length equals 16 residues. The protocol was immunoSEQ multiplex PCR, while the TCRdb copy is restricted to in-frame clones and leaves out a portion. The top ten clones hold about 10% of a sample with about 180,000 clones, roughly 81% of them seen once. The gene calls are TRBV19 and TRBJ2-1; 7 bases are shared with TRBD2. The receptor comes from an elderly woman with COVID-19, enrolled during active disease. Sequencing was done on a sample of peripheral blood. The CDR3 DNA is TGTGCCAGTAGTATAGATCGAAGCGGGGATTACAATGAGCAGTTCTTC. Its protein product is CASSIDRSGDYNEQFF.